This T cell receptor beta chain comes out of a study of T cell clonality in common variable immunodeficiency. Produced via immunoSEQ multiplex PCR; TCRdb's table is partial and in-frame only. This sample carries some 50,000 clones, none of them present only once. The sample holds many counts of this clone. Read coverage stops 3 residues before the CDR3 terminus; the germline J gene supplies the remainder. V was pared by 2 bases and J by 1 base, with 10 bases between. The CDR3 extends over 15 amino acids. In germline, CDR1 is SGHTA, CDR2 FQGTGA. The sequenced sample was peripheral blood mononuclear cells. The receptor was isolated from a person aged 18 to 70 in good health. The chain is built from TRBV7-3 and TRBJ2-3; weak D call: TRBD2 (7 bases). The DNA read from the CDR3 is TGTGCCAGCAGCTTAGGGGGGGGGCGCACAGATACG. Translating it yields CASSLGGGRTDT. The complete CDR3 reads CASSLGGGRTDTQYF.